This T cell receptor (beta chain) emerged from a study of T cell clonality in common variable immunodeficiency. Study-wide results and limits: Reportedly, TCR beta sequences from common variable immunodeficiency showed fewer deletions and N-nucleotide insertions. CVID subjects had higher TCRbeta clonality than healthy controls, most marked in about a third. Fewer TCRbeta clones were shared among CVID subjects than controls.

This CDR3 contains 15 residues. V gave up 3 bases and J gave up 3 bases, with 12 bases separating them. The germline V gene encodes CDR1 SGHRS and CDR2 YFSETQ. At least ten counts were recorded for this clone. Its target is not known. From the germline J gene comes the end of the CDR3, since the read stops 3 residues before it. Libraries were prepared by immunoSEQ multiplex PCR; TCRdb keeps only in-frame clonotypes and omits some of them. The table lists around 45,000 clones, with no singletons. V gene TRBV5-1 combines with J gene TRBJ2-2, with a weak D call TRBD2 (7 bases). The TCR comes from a person between 18 and 69 years old in good health. Sequenced sample: peripheral blood mononuclear cells. Incomplete CDR3 DNA: TGCGCCAGCAGCTCTGGGGGGGCTGACACCGGGGAG. Residues: CASSSGGADTGE. The complete CDR3 reads CASSSGGADTGELFF.